This TCR beta chain stems from a study of T-cell memory formation after mild COVID-19. About this clonotype itself: Antigen specificity is unknown.

The V end was cut by 2 bases, the J end by 7 bases, with 17 bases between. This CDR3 is 15 amino acids long. Germline CDR1 KGHSH, CDR2 LQKENI. Points from the study as a whole: Day 15 to 85 contracting clones showed balanced CD4/CD8; day 15 to 37 expanders favored CD4+. Shrinking CD4+ clones were chiefly CM and EM; CD8+ ones were chiefly EMRA.

In TCRdb, the 5' RACE reads were re-called with MiXCR into one record per CDR3 protein. The data hold 560,000 or so distinct CDR3 sequences, with roughly 17% observed a single time. The chain recombines TRBV18 with TRBJ1-2, with D possibly TRBD1 on 5 matching bases. Sequencing was performed on PBMCs or a T cell subset sorted from them (not recorded which). The sequence was collected from an adult woman who had mild COVID-19 (a few samples of this study predate the infection). Cell type and time point are not known. The CDR3 bases are TGTGCCAGCTCACCAAGGCGGGACGGAGTGTCTGGCTACACCTTC. Residues: CASSPRRDGVSGYTF.